One and the same sample provided the 3 T cell receptor beta chains below, sequenced in a study of radiation and T cells in renal cell carcinoma. Documented time point: blood 2 weeks post-SBRT. The treatment is: 15 Gy SBRT to primary tumor, nephrectomy 4 weeks later. The data were produced by immunoSEQ multiplex PCR, yet TCRdb's version contains in-frame clones alone and is incomplete. The sample contains 65,000 to 80,000 clones, about 86% of which appear only once. Source: blood, taken from a patient whose treatment included radiotherapy and nephrectomy. These receptors originate from a woman between 45 and 60 years old with renal cell carcinoma.

The chain employs TRBV7-2 and TRBJ1-2, with a possible D match to TRBD1 (6 bases). Trimming left V 5 bases short and J 2 bases short, with 12 bases between. This CDR3 contains 14 residues. Germline lookup yields CDR1 SGHTA and CDR2 FQGNSA. The CDR3 spells CASSEGHHNYGYTF. Here the CDR3 DNA reads TGTGCCAGCAGCGAGGGACATCACAACTATGGCTACACCTTC.

This CDR3 reads CASSSGGAVWEQFF. Written as DNA, the CDR3 is TGTGCCAGCAGCTCCGGGGGGGCCGTTTGGGAGCAGTTCTTC. The V and J genes are TRBV5-4 and TRBJ2-1; 8 nucleotides align to TRBD2. V was pared by 3 bases and J by 10 bases, with 9 bases of the junction left unmatched. The germline V gene encodes CDR1 SGHNT and CDR2 YYREEE (reference sequence). The CDR3 has 14 residues.

With regard to this clone: Additional DNA sequences in this sample encode the identical CDR3. The chain recombines TRBV18 with TRBJ2-5, with TRBD2 identical over 9 bases. The CDR3 totals 15 residues. CDR1 is KGHSH and CDR2 is LQKENI in the germline V gene. The junction had 3 bases not matched to a gene; V was cut back by 3 bases and J by 1 base. This chain's CDR3 is CASSPASGVQETQYF. The CDR3 nucleotides read TGTGCCAGCTCACCTGCTAGCGGGGTCCAAGAGACCCAGTACTTC.